These T cell receptor beta chains were read from a single sample in a study of cytomegalovirus exposure and HLA in healthy donors. Assay: immunoSEQ multiplex PCR; the TCRdb copy retains only in-frame clones and omits some. The sample includes around 50,000 clones, around three fifths of them seen just once. Material: PBMCs. Receptor source: a human donor in good health. Both conserved end residues are part of each CDR3. A D gene is named only where the DNA matches it firmly. A row's size may be missing; if present it is once, few, many or a size class.

J: TRBJ1-2
length: 14
D: TRBD1
size: NA
V: TRBV18
DNA: TGTGCCAGCTCTCCCCAGGACAGGAGCTATGGCTACACCTTC
CDR3: CASSPQDRSYGYTF

J: TRBJ1-1
length: 13
D: NA
size: NA
V: TRBV7-3
DNA: TGTGCCAGCAGCTTAACGGGGCGCACTGAAGCTTTCTTT
CDR3: CASSLTGRTEAFF

J: TRBJ1-4
length: 16
D: TRBD1
size: NA
V: TRBV4-2
DNA: TGTGCCAGCAGCCAAGTCCAGACAGGGGTGGATGAAAAACTGTTTTTT
CDR3: CASSQVQTGVDEKLFF

J: TRBJ2-6
length: 15
D: NA
size: few
V: TRBV27
DNA: TGTGCCAGCAGTTTATGGGGGCGTGGGGCCAACGTCCTGACTTTC
CDR3: CASSLWGRGANVLTF

J: TRBJ1-2
length: 12
D: NA
size: few
V: TRBV6-5
DNA: TGTGCCAGCCAGACCCTAGCTGGCGGCTACACCTTC
CDR3: CASQTLAGGYTF

J: TRBJ2-2
length: 13
D: TRBD1
size: NA
V: TRBV6-4
DNA: TGTGCCAGCAGCATCGCCAGGGGGGGGGAGCTGTTTTTT
CDR3: CASSIARGGELFF

J: TRBJ2-7
length: 13
D: NA
size: NA
V: TRBV9
DNA: TGTGCCAGCAGCGTCAGGGGTGACTACGAGCAGTACTTC
CDR3: CASSVRGDYEQYF

J: TRBJ2-7
length: 16
D: TRBD2
size: NA
V: TRBV18
DNA: TGTGCCAGCTCACCGCCCGGGGCGGGGGGGATTCGCGAGCAGTACTTC
CDR3: CASSPPGAGGIREQYF

J: TRBJ1-2
length: 15
D: TRBD1
size: NA
V: TRBV10-3
DNA: TGTGCCATCAGCCCCGGACAGGGGGCCGAGGATGGCTACACCTTC
CDR3: CAISPGQGAEDGYTF

J: TRBJ1-1
length: 14
D: NA
size: few
V: TRBV12-2
DNA: TGTGCAAGTCGCCCCAGGGGGATGGACACTGAAGCTTTCTTT
CDR3: CASRPRGMDTEAFF

J: TRBJ2-6
length: 14
D: NA
size: NA
V: TRBV29-1
DNA: TGCAGCGTTGGACTAAACTCTGGGGCCAACGTCCTGACTTTC
CDR3: CSVGLNSGANVLTF

J: TRBJ2-1
length: 15
D: TRBD2
size: NA
V: TRBV25-1
DNA: TGTGCCAGCAGCGATCTAGCGGGGGAGTACAATGAGCAGTTCTTC
CDR3: CASSDLAGEYNEQFF

J: TRBJ2-7
length: 11
D: NA
size: few
V: TRBV29-1
DNA: TGCAGCGTTGACAGGGGTAGCGAGCAGTACTTC
CDR3: CSVDRGSEQYF

J: TRBJ2-7
length: 18
D: NA
size: NA
V: TRBV19
DNA: TGTGCCAGTAGTAACGTAGGAGGGAAAAGTGGGGTAGTCTACGAGCAGTACTTC
CDR3: CASSNVGGKSGVVYEQYF

J: TRBJ2-2
length: 17
D: NA
size: NA
V: TRBV4-2
DNA: TGTGCCAGCAGCCAAGGGTCTTGGCAGAAGAACACCGGGGAGCTGTTTTTT
CDR3: CASSQGSWQKNTGELFF

J: TRBJ1-2
length: 13
D: NA
size: few
V: TRBV30
DNA: TGTGCCTGGGGTCGGACGGATTCGGGGGGCTACACCTTC
CDR3: CAWGRTDSGGYTF

J: TRBJ1-3
length: 13
D: TRBD1
size: NA
V: TRBV6-6
DNA: TGTGCCAGCACCGAACAGGGGAGTGACACCATATATTTT
CDR3: CASTEQGSDTIYF